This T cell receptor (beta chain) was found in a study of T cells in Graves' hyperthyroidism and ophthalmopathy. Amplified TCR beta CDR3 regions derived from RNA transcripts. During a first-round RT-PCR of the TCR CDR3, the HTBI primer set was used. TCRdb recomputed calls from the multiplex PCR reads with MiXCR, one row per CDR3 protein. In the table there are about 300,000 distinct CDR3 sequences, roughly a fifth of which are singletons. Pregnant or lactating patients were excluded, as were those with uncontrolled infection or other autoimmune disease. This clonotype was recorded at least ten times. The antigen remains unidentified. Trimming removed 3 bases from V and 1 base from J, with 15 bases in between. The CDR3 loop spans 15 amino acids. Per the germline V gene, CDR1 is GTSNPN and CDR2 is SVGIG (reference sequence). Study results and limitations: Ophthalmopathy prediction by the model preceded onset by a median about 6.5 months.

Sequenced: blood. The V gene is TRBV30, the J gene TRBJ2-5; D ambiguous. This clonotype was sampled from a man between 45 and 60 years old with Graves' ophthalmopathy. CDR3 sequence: CAWRNSWGSQETQYF. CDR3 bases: TGTGCCTGGAGGAACAGCTGGGGTTCCCAAGAGACCCAGTACTTC.